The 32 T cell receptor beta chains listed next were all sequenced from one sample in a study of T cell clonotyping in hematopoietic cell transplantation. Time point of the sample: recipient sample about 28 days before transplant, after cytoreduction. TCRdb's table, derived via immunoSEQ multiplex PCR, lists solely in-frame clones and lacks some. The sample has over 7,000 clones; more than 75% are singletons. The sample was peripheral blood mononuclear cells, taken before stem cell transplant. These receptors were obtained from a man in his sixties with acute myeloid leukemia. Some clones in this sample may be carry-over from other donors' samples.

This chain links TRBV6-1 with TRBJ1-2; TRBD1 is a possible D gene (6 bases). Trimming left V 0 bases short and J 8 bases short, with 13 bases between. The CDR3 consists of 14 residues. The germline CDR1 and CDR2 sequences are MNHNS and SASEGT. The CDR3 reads CASSEARGGAGYTF. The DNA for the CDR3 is TGTGCCAGCAGTGAAGCGCGAGGGGGGGCGGGCTACACCTTC.

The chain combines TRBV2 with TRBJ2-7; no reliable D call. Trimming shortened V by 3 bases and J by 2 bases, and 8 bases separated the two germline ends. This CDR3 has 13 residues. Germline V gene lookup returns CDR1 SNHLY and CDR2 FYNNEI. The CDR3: CASSDRRPYEQYF. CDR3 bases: TGTGCCAGCAGTGACAGGCGGCCCTACGAGCAGTACTTC.

The CDR3 DNA sequence: TGTGCCAGCAGTTACCGCTTACAGGTAGCTAACTATGGCTACACCTTC. Its translation: CASSYRLQVANYGYTF. The V call is TRBV6-5, the J call TRBJ1-2; the D gene is possibly TRBD1 (5 bases). Germline V gene lookup returns CDR1 MNHEY and CDR2 SVGAGI. The ends were cut back, 2 bases at V and 0 bases at J, with 13 bases in the middle. The CDR3 loop spans 16 amino acids.

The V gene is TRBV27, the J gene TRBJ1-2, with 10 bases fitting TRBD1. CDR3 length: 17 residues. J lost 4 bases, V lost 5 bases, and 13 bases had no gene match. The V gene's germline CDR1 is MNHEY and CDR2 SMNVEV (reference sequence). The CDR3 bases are TGTGCCAGCAGTCCCAGACAGGGGGCGGTGGTGAGCTATGGCTACACCTTC. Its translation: CASSPRQGAVVSYGYTF.

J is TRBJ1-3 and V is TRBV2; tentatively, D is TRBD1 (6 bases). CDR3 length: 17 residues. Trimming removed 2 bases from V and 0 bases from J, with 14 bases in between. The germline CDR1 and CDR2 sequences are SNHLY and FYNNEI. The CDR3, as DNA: TGTGCCAGCAGTGAATTTGGAGGGGGAGGCTCTGGAAACACCATATATTTT. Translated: CASSEFGGGGSGNTIYF.

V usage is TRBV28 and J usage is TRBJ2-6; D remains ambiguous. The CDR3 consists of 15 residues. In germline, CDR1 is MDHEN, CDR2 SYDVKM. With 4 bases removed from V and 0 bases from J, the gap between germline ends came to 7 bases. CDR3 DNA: TGTGCCAGCAGTTCCATCGGCTCTGGGGCCAACGTCCTGACTTTC. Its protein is CASSSIGSGANVLTF.

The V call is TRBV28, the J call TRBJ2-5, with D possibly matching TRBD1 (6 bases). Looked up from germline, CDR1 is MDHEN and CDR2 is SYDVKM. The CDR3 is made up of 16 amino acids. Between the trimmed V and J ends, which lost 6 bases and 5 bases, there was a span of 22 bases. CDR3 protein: CASSKRTGFWGETQYF. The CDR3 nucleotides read TGTGCCAGCAGCAAAAGAACAGGGTTTTGGGGGGAGACCCAGTACTTC.

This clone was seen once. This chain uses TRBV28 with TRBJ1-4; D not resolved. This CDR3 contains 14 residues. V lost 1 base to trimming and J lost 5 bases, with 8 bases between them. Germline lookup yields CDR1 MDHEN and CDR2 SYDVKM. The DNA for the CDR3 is TGTGCCAGCAGTTTATCCCTCCTAAATGAAAAACTGTTTTTT. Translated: CASSLSLLNEKLFF.

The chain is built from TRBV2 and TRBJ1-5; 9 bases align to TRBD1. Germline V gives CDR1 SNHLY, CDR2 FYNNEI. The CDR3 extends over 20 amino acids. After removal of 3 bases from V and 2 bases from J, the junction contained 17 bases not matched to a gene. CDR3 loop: CASSDPQGTGLWRGNQPQHF. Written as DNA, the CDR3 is TGTGCCAGCAGTGACCCCCAAGGGACAGGGCTGTGGAGGGGCAATCAGCCCCAGCATTTT.

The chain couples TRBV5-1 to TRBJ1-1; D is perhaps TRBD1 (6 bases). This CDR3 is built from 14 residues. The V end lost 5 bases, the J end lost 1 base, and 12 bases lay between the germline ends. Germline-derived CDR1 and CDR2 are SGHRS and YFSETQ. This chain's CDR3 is CASRAAQGNTEAFF. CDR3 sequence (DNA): TGCGCCAGCAGAGCTGCACAGGGGAACACTGAAGCTTTCTTT.

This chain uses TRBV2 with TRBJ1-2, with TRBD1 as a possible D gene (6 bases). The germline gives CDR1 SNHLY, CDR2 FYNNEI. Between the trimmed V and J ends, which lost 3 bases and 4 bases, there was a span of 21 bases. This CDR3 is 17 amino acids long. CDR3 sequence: CASSDLPGTMPPYGYTF. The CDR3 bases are TGTGCCAGCAGTGACTTACCCGGGACAATGCCCCCCTATGGCTACACCTTC.

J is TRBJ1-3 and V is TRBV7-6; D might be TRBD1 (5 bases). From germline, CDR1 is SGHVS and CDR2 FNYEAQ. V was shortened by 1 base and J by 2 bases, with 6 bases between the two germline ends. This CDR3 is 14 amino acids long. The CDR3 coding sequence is TGTGCCAGCAGCTTAGAGGGGCCTGGAAACACCATATATTTT. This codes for CASSLEGPGNTIYF.

The CDR3 spells CAWSHWDRSLTEAFF. Written as DNA, the CDR3 is TGTGCCTGGAGTCACTGGGACAGGTCACTCACTGAAGCTTTCTTT. The chain joins TRBV30 to TRBJ1-1; 8 bases align to TRBD1. The trim removed 2 bases at V and 4 bases at J, leaving 9 bases unmatched. The CDR3 covers 15 residues. CDR1 and CDR2 (germline): GTSNPN, SVGIG (reference sequence).

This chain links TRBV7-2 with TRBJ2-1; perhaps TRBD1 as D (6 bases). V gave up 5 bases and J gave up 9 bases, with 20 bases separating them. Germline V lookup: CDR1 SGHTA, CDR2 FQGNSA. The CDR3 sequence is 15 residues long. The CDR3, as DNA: TGTGCCAGCAGCCCACAGGGTTTAGGGTGGGGTGAGCAGTTCTTC. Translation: CASSPQGLGWGEQFF.

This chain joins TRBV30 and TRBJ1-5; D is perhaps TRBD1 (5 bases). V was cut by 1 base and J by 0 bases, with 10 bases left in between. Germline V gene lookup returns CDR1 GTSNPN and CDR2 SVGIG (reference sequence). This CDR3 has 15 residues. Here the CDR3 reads CAWSAQGYSNQPQHF. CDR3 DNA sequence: TGTGCCTGGAGTGCGCAGGGTTATAGCAATCAGCCCCAGCATTTT. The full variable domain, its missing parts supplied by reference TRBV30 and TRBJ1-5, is SQTIHQWPATLVQPVGSPLSLECTVEGTSNPNLYWYRQAAGRGLQLLFYSVGIGQISSEVPQNLSASRPQDRQFILSSKKLLLSDSGFYLCAWSAQGYSNQPQHFGDGTRLSIL.

CDR3 sequence: CASSEAPGVKQFF. DNA for the CDR3: TGTGCCAGCAGTGAAGCGCCGGGGGTTAAGCAGTTCTTC. The rearrangement joins TRBV2 to TRBJ2-1; possible D gene TRBD2, 6 bases. The CDR3 extends over 13 amino acids. V was cut by 0 bases and J by 11 bases, with 11 bases left in between. Germline CDR1 reads SNHLY; CDR2 reads FYNNEI.

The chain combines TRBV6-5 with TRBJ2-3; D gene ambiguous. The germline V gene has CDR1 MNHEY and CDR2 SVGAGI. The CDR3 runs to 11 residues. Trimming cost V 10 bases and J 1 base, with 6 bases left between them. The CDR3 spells CATRRTDTQYF. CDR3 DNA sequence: TGTGCCACCCGACGCACAGATACGCAGTATTTT.

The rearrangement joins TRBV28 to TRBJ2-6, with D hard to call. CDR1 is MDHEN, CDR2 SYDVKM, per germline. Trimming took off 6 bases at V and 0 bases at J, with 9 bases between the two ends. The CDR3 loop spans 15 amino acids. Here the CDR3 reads CASRLGDSGANVLTF. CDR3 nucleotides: TGTGCCAGCAGGCTCGGAGACTCTGGGGCCAACGTCCTGACTTTC.

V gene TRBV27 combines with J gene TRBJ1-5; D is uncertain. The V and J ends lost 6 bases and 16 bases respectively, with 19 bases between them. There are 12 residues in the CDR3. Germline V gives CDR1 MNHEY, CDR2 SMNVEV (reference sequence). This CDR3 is CASRDMIWGEHF. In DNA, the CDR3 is TGTGCCAGCAGGGATATGATTTGGGGTGAACATTTT.

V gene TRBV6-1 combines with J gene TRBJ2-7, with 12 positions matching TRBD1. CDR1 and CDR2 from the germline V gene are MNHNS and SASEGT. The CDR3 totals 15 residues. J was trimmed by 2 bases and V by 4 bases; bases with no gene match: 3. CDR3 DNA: TGTGCCAGCAGTGTCGGGACAGGGGGCACCTACGAGCAGTACTTC. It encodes CASSVGTGGTYEQYF.

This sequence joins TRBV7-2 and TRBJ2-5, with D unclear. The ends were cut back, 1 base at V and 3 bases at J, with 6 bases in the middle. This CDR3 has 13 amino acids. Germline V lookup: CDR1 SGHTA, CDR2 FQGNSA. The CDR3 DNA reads TGTGCCAGCAGCTTAGGGCCTAAAGAGACCCAGTACTTC. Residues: CASSLGPKETQYF.

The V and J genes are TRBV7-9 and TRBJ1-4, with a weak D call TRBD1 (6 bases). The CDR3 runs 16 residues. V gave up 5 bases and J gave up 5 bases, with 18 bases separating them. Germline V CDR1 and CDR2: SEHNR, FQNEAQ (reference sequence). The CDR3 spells CASSPPRGRQNEKLFF. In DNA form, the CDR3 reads TGTGCCAGCAGCCCGCCCAGGGGCAGGCAGAATGAAAAACTGTTTTTT.

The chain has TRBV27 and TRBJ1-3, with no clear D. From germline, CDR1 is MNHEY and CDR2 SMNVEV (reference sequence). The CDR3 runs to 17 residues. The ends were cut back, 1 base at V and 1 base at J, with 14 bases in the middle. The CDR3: CASSLWDGERSGNTIYF. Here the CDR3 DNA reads TGTGCCAGCAGTTTATGGGATGGGGAAAGATCTGGAAACACCATATATTTT.

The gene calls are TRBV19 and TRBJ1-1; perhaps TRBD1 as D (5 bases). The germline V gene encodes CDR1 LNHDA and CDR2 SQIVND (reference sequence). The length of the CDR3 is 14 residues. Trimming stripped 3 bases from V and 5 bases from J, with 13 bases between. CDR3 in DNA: TGTGCCAGTAGTATGGCTCAGGGTGGGACTGAAGCTTTCTTT. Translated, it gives CASSMAQGGTEAFF.

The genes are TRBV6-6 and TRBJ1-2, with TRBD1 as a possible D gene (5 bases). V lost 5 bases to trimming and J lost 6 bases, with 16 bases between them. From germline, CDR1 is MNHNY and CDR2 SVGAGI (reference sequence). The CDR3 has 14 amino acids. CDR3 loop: CASSETRGFNGYTF. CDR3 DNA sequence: TGTGCCAGCAGTGAGACCCGGGGGTTCAATGGCTACACCTTC.

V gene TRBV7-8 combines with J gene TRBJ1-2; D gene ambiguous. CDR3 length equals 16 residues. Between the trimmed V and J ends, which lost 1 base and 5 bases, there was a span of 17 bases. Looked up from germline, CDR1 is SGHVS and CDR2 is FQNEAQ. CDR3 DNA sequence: TGTGCCAGCAGCTTAGGGTCGATGGGGAGGAGTTATGGCTACACCTTC. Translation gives CASSLGSMGRSYGYTF.

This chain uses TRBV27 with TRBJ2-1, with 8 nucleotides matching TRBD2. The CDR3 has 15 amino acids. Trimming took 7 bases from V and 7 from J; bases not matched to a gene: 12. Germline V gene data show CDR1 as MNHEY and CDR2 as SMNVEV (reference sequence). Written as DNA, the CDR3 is TGTGCCAGCACCCTCAGCGGGGGCCTTCCTAATGAGCAGTTCTTC. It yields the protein CASTLSGGLPNEQFF.

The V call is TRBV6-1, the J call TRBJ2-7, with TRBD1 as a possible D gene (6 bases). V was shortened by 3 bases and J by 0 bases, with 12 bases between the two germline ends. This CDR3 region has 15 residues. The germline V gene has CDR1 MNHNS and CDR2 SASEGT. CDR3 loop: CASSDSGAISYEQYF. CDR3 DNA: TGTGCCAGCAGTGACTCAGGGGCTATCTCCTACGAGCAGTACTTC.

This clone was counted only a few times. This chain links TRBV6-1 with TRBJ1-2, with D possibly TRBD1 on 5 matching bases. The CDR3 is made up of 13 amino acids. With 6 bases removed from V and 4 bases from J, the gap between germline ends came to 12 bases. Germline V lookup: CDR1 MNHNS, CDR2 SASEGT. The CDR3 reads CASRKGQGYGYTF. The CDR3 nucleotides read TGTGCCAGCAGAAAGGGGCAAGGCTATGGCTACACCTTC.

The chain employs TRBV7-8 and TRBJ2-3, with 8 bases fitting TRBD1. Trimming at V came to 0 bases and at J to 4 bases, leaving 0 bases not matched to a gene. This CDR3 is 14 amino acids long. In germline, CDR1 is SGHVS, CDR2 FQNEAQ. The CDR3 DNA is TGTGCCAGCAGCTTAGCACAGGGGGCAGATACGCAGTATTTT. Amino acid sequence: CASSLAQGADTQYF.

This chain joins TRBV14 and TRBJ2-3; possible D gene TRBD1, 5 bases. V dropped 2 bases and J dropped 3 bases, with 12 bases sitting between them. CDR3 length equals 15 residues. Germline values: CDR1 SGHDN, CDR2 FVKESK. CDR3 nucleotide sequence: TGTGCCAGCAGCCAACGTGGGGCCCCGACAGATACGCAGTATTTT. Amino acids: CASSQRGAPTDTQYF.

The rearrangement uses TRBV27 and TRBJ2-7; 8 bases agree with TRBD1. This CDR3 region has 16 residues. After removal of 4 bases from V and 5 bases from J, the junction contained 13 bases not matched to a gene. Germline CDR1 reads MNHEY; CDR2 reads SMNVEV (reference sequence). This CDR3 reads CASSSDRGSHLDEQYF. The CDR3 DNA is TGTGCCAGCAGTTCCGACAGGGGCTCCCACCTGGACGAGCAGTACTTC.